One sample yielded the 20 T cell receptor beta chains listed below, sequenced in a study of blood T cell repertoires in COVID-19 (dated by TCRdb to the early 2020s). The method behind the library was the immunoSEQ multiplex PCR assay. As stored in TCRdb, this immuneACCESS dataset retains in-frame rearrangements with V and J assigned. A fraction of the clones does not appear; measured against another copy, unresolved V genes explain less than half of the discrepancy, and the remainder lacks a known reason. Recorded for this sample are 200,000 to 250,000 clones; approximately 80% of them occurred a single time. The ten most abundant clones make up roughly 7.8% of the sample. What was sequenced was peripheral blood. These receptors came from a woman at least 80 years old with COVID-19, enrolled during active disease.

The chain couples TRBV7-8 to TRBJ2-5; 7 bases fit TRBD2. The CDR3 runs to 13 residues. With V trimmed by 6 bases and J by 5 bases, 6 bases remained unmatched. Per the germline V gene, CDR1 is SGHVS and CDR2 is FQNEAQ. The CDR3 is CASSRLARETQYF. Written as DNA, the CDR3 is TGTGCCAGCAGTCGACTAGCCCGGGAGACCCAGTACTTC.

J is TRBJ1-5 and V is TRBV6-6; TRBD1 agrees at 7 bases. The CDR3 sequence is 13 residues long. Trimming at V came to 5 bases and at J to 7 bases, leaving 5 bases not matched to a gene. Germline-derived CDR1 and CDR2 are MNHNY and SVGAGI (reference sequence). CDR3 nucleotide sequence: TGTGCCAGCAGTCGACAGGGTGGCCAGCCCCAGCATTTT. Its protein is CASSRQGGQPQHF.

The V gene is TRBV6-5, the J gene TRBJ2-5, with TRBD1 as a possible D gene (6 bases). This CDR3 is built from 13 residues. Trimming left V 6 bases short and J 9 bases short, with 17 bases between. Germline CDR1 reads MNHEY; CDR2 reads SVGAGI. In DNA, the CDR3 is TGTGCCAGCAGCCCGGGACAAAGGGTCGCCCAGTACTTC. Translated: CASSPGQRVAQYF.

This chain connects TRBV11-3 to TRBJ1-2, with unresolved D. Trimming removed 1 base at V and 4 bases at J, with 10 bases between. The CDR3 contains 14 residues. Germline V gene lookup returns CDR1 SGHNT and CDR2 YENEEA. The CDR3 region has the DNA TGTGCCAGCAGCTTAGTGGAACAGCTCTATGGCTACACCTTC. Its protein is CASSLVEQLYGYTF.

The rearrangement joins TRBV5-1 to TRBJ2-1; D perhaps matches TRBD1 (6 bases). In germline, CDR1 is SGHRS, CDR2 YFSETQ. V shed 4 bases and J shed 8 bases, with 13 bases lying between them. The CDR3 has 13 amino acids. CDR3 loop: CASSAQGSDEQFF. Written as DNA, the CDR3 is TGCGCCAGCAGCGCCCAGGGGAGCGATGAGCAGTTCTTC.

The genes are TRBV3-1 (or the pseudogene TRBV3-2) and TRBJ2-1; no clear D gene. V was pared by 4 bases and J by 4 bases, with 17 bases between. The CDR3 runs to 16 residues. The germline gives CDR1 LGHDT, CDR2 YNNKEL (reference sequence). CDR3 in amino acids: CASSLFPGVGYNEQFF. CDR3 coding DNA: TGTGCCAGCAGCCTCTTCCCTGGAGTCGGGTACAATGAGCAGTTCTTC.

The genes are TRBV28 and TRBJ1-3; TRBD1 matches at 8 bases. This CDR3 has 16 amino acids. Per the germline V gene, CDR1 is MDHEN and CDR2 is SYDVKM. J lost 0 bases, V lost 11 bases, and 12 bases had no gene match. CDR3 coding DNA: TGTGCCGGCTCACAGGGGGGGCCCAGCTCTGGAAACACCATATATTTT. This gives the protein CAGSQGGPSSGNTIYF.

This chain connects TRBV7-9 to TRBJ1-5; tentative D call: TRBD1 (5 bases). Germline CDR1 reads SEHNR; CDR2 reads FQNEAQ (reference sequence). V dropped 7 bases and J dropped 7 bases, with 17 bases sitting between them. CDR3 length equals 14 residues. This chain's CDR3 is CASTPLGVDQPQHF. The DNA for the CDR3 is TGTGCCAGCACCCCGTTAGGGGTAGACCAGCCCCAGCATTTT.

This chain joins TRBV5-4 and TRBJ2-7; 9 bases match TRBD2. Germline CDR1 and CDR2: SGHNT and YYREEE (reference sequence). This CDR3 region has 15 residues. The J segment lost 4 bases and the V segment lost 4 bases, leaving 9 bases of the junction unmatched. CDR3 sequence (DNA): TGTGCCAGCAGCCAACGAGCGGGAGGAATATACGAGCAGTACTTC. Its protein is CASSQRAGGIYEQYF. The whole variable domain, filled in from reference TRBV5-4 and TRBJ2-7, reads ETGVTQSPTHLIKTRGQQVTLRCSSQSGHNTVSWYQQALGQGPQFIFQYYREEENGRGNFPPRFSGLQFPNYSSELNVNALELDDSALYLCASSQRAGGIYEQYFGPGTRLTVT.

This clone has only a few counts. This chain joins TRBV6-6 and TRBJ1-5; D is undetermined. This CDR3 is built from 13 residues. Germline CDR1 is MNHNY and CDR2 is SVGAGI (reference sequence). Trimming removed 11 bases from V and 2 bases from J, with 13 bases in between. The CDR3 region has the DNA TGTGCCGGCTCGACATCCCGCAATCAGCCCCAGCATTTT. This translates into CAGSTSRNQPQHF.

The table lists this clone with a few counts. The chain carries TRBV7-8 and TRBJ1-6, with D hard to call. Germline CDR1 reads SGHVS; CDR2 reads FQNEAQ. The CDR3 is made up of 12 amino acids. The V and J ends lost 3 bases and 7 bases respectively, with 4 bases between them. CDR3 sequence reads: CASSFANSPLHF. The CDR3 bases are TGTGCCAGCAGCTTTGCGAATTCACCCCTCCACTTT.

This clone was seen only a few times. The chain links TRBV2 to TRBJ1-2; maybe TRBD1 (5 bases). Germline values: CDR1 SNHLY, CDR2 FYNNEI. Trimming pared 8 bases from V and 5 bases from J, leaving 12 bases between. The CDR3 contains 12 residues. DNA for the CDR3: TGTGCCAGCGGCAGGGTAGGGTATGGCTACACCTTC. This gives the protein CASGRVGYGYTF.

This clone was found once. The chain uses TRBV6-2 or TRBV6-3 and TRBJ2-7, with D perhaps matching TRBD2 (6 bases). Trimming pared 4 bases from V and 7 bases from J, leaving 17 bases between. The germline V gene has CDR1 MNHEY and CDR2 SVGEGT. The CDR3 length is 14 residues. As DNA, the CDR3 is TGTGCCAGCAGTTCAAGGGTAGATCGGGGGGAGCAGTACTTC. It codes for CASSSRVDRGEQYF.

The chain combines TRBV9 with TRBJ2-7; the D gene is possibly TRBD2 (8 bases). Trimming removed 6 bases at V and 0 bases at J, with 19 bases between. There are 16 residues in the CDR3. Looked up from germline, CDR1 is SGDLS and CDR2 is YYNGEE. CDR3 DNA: TGTGCCAGCACCCCAGGGGGTAGCGGGGCCTCCTACGAGCAGTACTTC. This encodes CASTPGGSGASYEQYF.

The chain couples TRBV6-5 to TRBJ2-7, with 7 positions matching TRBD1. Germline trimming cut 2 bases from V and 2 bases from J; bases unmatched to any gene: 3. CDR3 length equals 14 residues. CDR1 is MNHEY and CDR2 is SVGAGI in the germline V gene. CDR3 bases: TGTGCCAGCAGTTACAGGGACAGAACCTACGAGCAGTACTTC. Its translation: CASSYRDRTYEQYF.

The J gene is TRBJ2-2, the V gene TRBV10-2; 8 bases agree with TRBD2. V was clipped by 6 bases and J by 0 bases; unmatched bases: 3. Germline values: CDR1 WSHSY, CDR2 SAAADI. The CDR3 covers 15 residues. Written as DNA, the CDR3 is TGCGCCAGCAGGGTAGCGGGGACGAACACCGGGGAGCTGTTTTTT. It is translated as CASRVAGTNTGELFF.

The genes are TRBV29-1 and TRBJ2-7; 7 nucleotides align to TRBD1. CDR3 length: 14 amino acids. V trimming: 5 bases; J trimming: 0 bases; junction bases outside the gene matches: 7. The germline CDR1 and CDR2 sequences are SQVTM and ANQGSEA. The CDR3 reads CSVQKGGSSYEQYF. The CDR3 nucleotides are TGCAGCGTTCAAAAAGGGGGCTCCTCCTACGAGCAGTACTTC.

The CDR3 coding sequence is TGTGCCAGCAGCCTACCCATGAACACTGAAGCTTTCTTT. Residues: CASSLPMNTEAFF. This rearrangement joins TRBV7-3 to TRBJ1-1; D gene unclear. V was clipped by 5 bases and J by 0 bases, with 7 bases between them. The CDR3 runs to 13 residues. CDR1 is SGHTA and CDR2 is FQGTGA in the germline V gene.

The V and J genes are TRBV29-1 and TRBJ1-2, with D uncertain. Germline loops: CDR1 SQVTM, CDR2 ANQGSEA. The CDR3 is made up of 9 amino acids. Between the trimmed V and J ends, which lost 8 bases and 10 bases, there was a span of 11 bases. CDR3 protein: CSTDGDYTF. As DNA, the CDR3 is TGCAGCACGGACGGAGACTACACCTTC. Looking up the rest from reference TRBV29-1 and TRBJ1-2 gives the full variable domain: SAVISQKPSRDICQRGTSLTIQCQVDSQVTMMFWYRQQPGQSLTLIATANQGSEATYESGFVIDKFPISRPNLTFSTLTVSNMSPEDSSIYLCSTDGDYTFGSGTRLTVV.

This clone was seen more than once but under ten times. CDR3 in DNA: TGTGCCAGCAGCGCCCGTGGGGGGGAGGTCGGCAATCAGCCCCAGCATTTT. Protein product: CASSARGGEVGNQPQHF. The V gene is TRBV5-6, the J gene TRBJ1-5; D is possibly TRBD1 (5 bases). The germline gives CDR1 SGHDT, CDR2 YYEEEE. This CDR3 contains 17 residues. V lost 4 bases, J lost 2 bases, and 19 bases lay in between.